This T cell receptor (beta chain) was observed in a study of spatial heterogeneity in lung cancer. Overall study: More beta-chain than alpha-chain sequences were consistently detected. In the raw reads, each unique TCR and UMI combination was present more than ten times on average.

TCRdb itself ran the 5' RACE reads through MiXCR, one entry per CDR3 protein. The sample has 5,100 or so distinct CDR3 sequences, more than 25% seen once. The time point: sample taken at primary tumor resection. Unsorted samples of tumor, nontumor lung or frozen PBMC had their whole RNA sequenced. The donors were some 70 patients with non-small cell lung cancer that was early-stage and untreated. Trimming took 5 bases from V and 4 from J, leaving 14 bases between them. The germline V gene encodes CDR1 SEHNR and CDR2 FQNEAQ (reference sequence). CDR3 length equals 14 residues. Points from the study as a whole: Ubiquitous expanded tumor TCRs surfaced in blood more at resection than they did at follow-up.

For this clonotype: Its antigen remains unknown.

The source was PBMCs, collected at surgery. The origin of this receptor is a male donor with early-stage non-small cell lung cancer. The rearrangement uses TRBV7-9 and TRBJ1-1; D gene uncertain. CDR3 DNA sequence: TGTGCCAGCAGCCCATCTGGCCGGGGCACTGAAGCTTTCTTT. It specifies CASSPSGRGTEAFF.